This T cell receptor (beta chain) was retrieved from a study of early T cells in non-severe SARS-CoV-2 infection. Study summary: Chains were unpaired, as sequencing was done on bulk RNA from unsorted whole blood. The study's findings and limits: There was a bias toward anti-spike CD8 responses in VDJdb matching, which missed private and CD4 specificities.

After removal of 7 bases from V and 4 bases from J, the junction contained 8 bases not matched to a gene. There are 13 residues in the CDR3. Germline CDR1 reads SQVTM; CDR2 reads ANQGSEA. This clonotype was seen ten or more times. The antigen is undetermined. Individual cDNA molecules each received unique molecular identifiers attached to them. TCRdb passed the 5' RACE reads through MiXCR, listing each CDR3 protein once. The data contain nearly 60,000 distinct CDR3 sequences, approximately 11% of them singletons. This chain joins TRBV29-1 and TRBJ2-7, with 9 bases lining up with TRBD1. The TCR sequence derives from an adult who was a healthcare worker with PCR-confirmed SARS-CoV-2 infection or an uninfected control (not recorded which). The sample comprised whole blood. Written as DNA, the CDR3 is TGCAGCGCCGGGACAGGGAGTAGGTACGAGCAGTACTTC. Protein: CSAGTGSRYEQYF.